The 14 T cell receptor beta chains below were found in one sample sequenced in a study of regulatory T cells in long-lasting Graves disease. Time point given: newly diagnosed GD, antithyroid drugs for less than 3 months. Construction of the TCR library relied on RNA isolated from PBMCs. Sequencing libraries for TCR beta were prepared with iRepertoire HTBI primers and Arm-PCR of CDR3 regions. TCRdb re-analysed the multiplex PCR reads in MiXCR, keeping a single row per CDR3 protein. The sample comprises 360,000 or so distinct CDR3 sequences, around 15% of which are singletons, and 20% to 25% rests with the top ten. These data also featured in a second study, about T cells in Graves' hyperthyroidism and ophthalmopathy.

The sequenced sample was peripheral blood mononuclear cells (PBMCs), obtained at new diagnosis, from a patient treated with antithyroid drugs. These TCRs come from a woman younger than 35 with Graves disease.

This clonotype was counted at least ten times. The chain is built from TRBV5-1 and TRBJ2-2; D may match TRBD1 or TRBD2 (6 bases each). The V end was cut by 0 bases, the J end by 5 bases, with 14 bases between. Per the germline V gene, CDR1 is SGHRS and CDR2 is YFSETQ. This CDR3 has 16 amino acids. The CDR3, as DNA: TGCGCCAGCAGCTTGGCCACGGGGGCCCGAACCGGGGAGCTGTTTTTT. This gives the protein CASSLATGARTGELFF.

This clonotype showed up many times. V gene TRBV3-1 combines with J gene TRBJ2-1; no reliable D call. V gave up 1 base and J gave up 2 bases, with 9 bases separating them. The CDR3 runs 15 residues. Germline CDR1 is LGHDT and CDR2 is YNNKEL (reference sequence). The CDR3 protein is CASSQGGTPYNEQFF. CDR3 DNA sequence: TGTGCCAGCAGCCAAGGCGGAACACCCTACAATGAGCAGTTCTTC.

This clonotype was observed at least ten times. The chain couples TRBV5-1 to TRBJ2-7, with D possibly called TRBD1 or TRBD2 (5 bases each). Trimming removed 8 bases from V and 2 bases from J, with 11 bases in between. Germline CDR1 and CDR2: SGHRS and YFSETQ. The CDR3 sequence is 12 residues long. CDR3 sequence reads: CASRDDPYEQYF. The CDR3, as DNA: TGCGCCAGTCGGGACGACCCCTACGAGCAGTACTTC.

Comment on this clonotype: In this CDR3 the conserved last residue, phenylalanine or tryptophan, is missing, so a read error is likely. The DNA is omitted, as the CDR3 cannot be located on it reliably, and the CDR3 follows TCRdb's listing. V is TRBV11-2 and J is TRBJ2-4; TRBD1 is the table's D call and was not checked against the DNA. The CDR3 is 16 residues long, counting both termini. Looked up from germline, CDR1 is SGHAT and CDR2 is FQNNGV. The CDR3 loop reads CASSPGDSLSEQYFGP.

Turning to this clonotype: Given the absence of the conserved phenylalanine or tryptophan at the CDR3 end, a read error is likely. This chain uses TRBV6-2 or TRBV6-3 with TRBJ1-5; D gene uncertain. The CDR3 sequence is 13 residues long. Trimming took off 5 bases at V and 4 bases at J, with 9 bases between the two ends. CDR1 and CDR2 from the germline V gene are MNHEY and SVGEGT. CDR3 nucleotides: TGTGCCAGCAGTGCCAACAGAAATCAGCCCCAGCATTCT. Translating gives CASSANRNQPQHS.

At least ten counts were recorded for this clonotype. V is TRBV6-2 or TRBV6-3 and J is TRBJ2-5; D gene ambiguous. Per the germline V gene, CDR1 is MNHEY and CDR2 is SVGEGT. V lost 0 bases and J 5 bases, leaving 4 bases between the germline ends. The CDR3 loop spans 12 amino acids. The DNA of the CDR3 is TGTGCCAGCAGTTACTCGACGGAGACCCAGTACTTC. Translated: CASSYSTETQYF.

This chain joins TRBV6-1 and TRBJ2-1; TRBD1 agrees at 7 bases. The CDR3 consists of 14 residues. After removal of 1 base from V and 3 bases from J, the junction contained 0 bases not matched to a gene. Germline V gives CDR1 MNHNS, CDR2 SASEGT. For the CDR3, the DNA is TGTGCCAGCAGTGAAGGGGACAGCTACAATGAGCAGTTCTTC. Translation: CASSEGDSYNEQFF.

To note about this clonotype: At one of its ends the junction is not consistent with the germline gene, which may arise from a read error. The chain carries TRBV5-1 and TRBJ2-3; 11 bases align to TRBD2. The CDR3 is made up of 15 amino acids. Per the germline V gene, CDR1 is SGHRS and CDR2 is YFSETQ. Here the CDR3 reads CASSLSGGAAETQYF. The DNA for the CDR3 is TGCGCCAGCAGCCTTAGCGGGGGGGCAGCAGAGACGCAGTATTTT.

This clonotype was seen many times. This chain uses TRBV7-2 with TRBJ1-1; 9 nucleotides align to TRBD1. The V gene's germline CDR1 is SGHTA and CDR2 FQGNSA. The CDR3 sequence is 15 residues long. V lost 3 bases, J lost 1 base, and 3 bases stayed unmatched. This chain's CDR3 is CASSFLTGGNTEAFF. For the CDR3, the DNA is TGTGCCAGCAGCTTCCTGACAGGGGGGAACACTGAAGCTTTCTTT.

The chain joins TRBV5-5 to TRBJ1-5; D is perhaps TRBD1 (5 bases). Germline CDR1 SGHKS, CDR2 YYEKEE (reference sequence). CDR3 length equals 14 residues. V was trimmed by 3 bases and J by 4 bases, leaving 11 bases between them. The CDR3 is CASSSLGGNQPQHF. For the CDR3, the DNA is TGTGCCAGCAGCTCCCTGGGGGGAAATCAGCCCCAGCATTTT.

This clonotype was counted at least ten times. The chain couples TRBV7-8 to TRBJ1-4; 9 nucleotides agree with TRBD1. CDR1 and CDR2 (germline): SGHVS, FQNEAQ. The CDR3 is made up of 14 amino acids. Trimming took 5 bases from V and 8 from J; bases not matched to a gene: 6. The CDR3 region is CASSIGTGTEKLFF. In nucleotides, the CDR3 is TGTGCCAGCAGCATCGGGACAGGGACCGAAAAACTGTTTTTT.

This clonotype was counted at least ten times. The V gene is TRBV5-5, the J gene TRBJ2-3; TRBD1 might be the D (6 bases). Trimming shortened V by 5 bases and J by 3 bases, and 13 bases separated the two germline ends. This CDR3 is built from 14 residues. Germline-derived CDR1 and CDR2 are SGHKS and YYEKEE (reference sequence). Here the CDR3 reads CASRWTVLTDTQYF. In DNA, the CDR3 is TGTGCCAGCAGGTGGACAGTATTAACAGATACGCAGTATTTT.

The V and J genes are TRBV20-1 and TRBJ2-1, with D possibly being TRBD2 (5 bases). CDR1 and CDR2 from the germline V gene are DFQATT and SNEGSKA (reference sequence). Trimming removed 3 bases from V and 7 bases from J, with 19 bases in between. The CDR3 totals 15 residues. The CDR3, as DNA: TGCAGTGCTAGGGCCCTAGGGCTAGCTGCTAATGAGCAGTTCTTC. This gives the protein CSARALGLAANEQFF.

In DNA, the CDR3 is TGTGCCAGCAATGGGGAAACCTACGAGCAGTACTTC. Its translation is CASNGETYEQYF. This chain uses TRBV2 with TRBJ2-7, with unresolved D. From germline, CDR1 is SNHLY and CDR2 FYNNEI. The CDR3 loop spans 12 amino acids. V gave up 7 bases and J gave up 2 bases, with 9 bases separating them.